One sample yielded the 27 T cell receptor beta chains listed below, sequenced in a study of cytomegalovirus exposure and HLA in healthy donors. The primer mix had 60 Vbeta and 13 Jbeta primers. Using immunoSEQ multiplex PCR, the repertoire was profiled, and TCRdb retains in-frame clones only, with some absent. The sample includes around 95,000 clones, 78% of them seen just once. Sequenced material: PBMCs. The receptors were gathered from a middle-aged woman in good health and CMV-seropositive.

V gene TRBV19 combines with J gene TRBJ2-2, with D possibly matching TRBD2 (6 bases). Germline values: CDR1 LNHDA, CDR2 SQIVND (reference sequence). With 5 bases removed from V and 8 bases from J, the gap between germline ends came to 21 bases. The CDR3 runs to 16 residues. This CDR3 reads CASSEWGRKLTGELFF. The DNA of the CDR3 is TGTGCCAGTAGTGAATGGGGGAGGAAGCTAACAGGGGAGCTGTTTTTT.

J is TRBJ2-7 and V is TRBV19; 9 bases agree with TRBD1. The trim removed 3 bases at V and 6 bases at J, leaving 3 bases unmatched. In germline, CDR1 is LNHDA, CDR2 SQIVND (reference sequence). The CDR3 is 13 residues long. As DNA, the CDR3 is TGTGCCAGTAGTATTGGGACAGGGACCGAGCAGTACTTC. It is translated as CASSIGTGTEQYF.

The rearrangement joins TRBV7-9 to TRBJ2-3, with D possibly TRBD2 on 6 matching bases. The germline V gene has CDR1 SEHNR and CDR2 FQNEAQ (reference sequence). V dropped 7 bases and J dropped 1 base, with 9 bases sitting between them. CDR3 length: 13 amino acids. CDR3: CASNRGGTDTQYF. For the CDR3, the DNA is TGTGCCAGCAATCGCGGGGGCACAGATACGCAGTATTTT.

V gene TRBV7-9 combines with J gene TRBJ1-3; D not certain. CDR1 is SEHNR, CDR2 FQNEAQ, per germline (reference sequence). There are 16 residues in the CDR3. The V end was cut by 2 bases, the J end by 1 base, with 12 bases between. The CDR3 nucleotides are TGTGCCAGCAGCTTAACCCCCCTCGGTTCTGGAAACACCATATATTTT. This encodes CASSLTPLGSGNTIYF. The full variable domain, with the rest looked up from reference TRBV7-9 and TRBJ1-3, is DTGVSQNPRHKITKRGQNVTFRCDPISEHNRLYWYRQTLGQGPEFLTYFQNEAQLEKSRLLSDRFSAERPKGSFSTLEIQRTEQGDSAMYLCASSLTPLGSGNTIYFGEGSWLTVV.

The chain combines TRBV9 with TRBJ2-3; D perhaps matches TRBD2 (6 bases). Germline V lookup: CDR1 SGDLS, CDR2 YYNGEE. V gave up 4 bases and J gave up 2 bases, with 8 bases separating them. CDR3 length equals 13 residues. CDR3 loop: CASSREFTDTQYF. In nucleotides, the CDR3 is TGTGCCAGCAGCCGGGAGTTCACAGATACGCAGTATTTT.

The chain has TRBV4-2 and TRBJ2-5; TRBD2 agrees at 13 bases. This CDR3 is 15 amino acids long. V shed 2 bases and J 9 bases; nucleotides not matched to a gene: 6. Germline lookup yields CDR1 LGHNA and CDR2 YNFKEQ. The CDR3 region is CASSQWTSGRAPQYF. The CDR3 bases are TGTGCCAGCAGCCAATGGACTAGCGGGAGAGCACCCCAGTACTTC.

The chain recombines TRBV6-5 with TRBJ1-2, with D possibly being TRBD1 (6 bases). The V end lost 2 bases, the J end lost 4 bases, and 14 bases lay between the germline ends. CDR3 length: 15 residues. CDR1 and CDR2 from the germline V gene are MNHEY and SVGAGI. CDR3 amino acids: CASSYGGAFGYGYTF. CDR3 coding DNA: TGTGCCAGCAGTTACGGGGGGGCGTTTGGCTATGGCTACACCTTC.

This clone came up a few times. The rearrangement joins TRBV5-1 to TRBJ2-5, with 9 bases identical to TRBD1. Trimming removed 7 bases from V and 2 bases from J; junction bases left unmatched: 3. This CDR3 is built from 13 residues. The germline gives CDR1 SGHRS, CDR2 YFSETQ. CDR3 sequence reads: CASRDRVQETQYF. The DNA for the CDR3 is TGCGCCAGCCGGGACAGGGTGCAAGAGACCCAGTACTTC.

The V gene is TRBV19, the J gene TRBJ2-2; 7 bases are shared with TRBD1. This CDR3 contains 15 residues. J was trimmed by 4 bases and V by 0 bases; bases with no gene match: 2. Per the germline V gene, CDR1 is LNHDA and CDR2 is SQIVND (reference sequence). The CDR3, as DNA: TGTGCCAGTAGTATAGAGACAGGGAGCACCGGGGAGCTGTTTTTT. This gives the protein CASSIETGSTGELFF.

CDR3 residues: CASSLKGRMSNQPQHF. In DNA form, the CDR3 reads TGTGCCAGCAGCTTAAAGGGGCGAATGAGCAATCAGCCCCAGCATTTT. The chain has TRBV7-2 and TRBJ1-5, with a tentative D call TRBD1 (5 bases). Trimming stripped 2 bases from V and 1 base from J, with 12 bases between. The CDR3 is 16 residues long. The V gene's germline CDR1 is SGHTA and CDR2 FQGNSA.

This chain joins TRBV7-2 and TRBJ1-4, with D unclear. V gave up 2 bases and J gave up 7 bases, with 11 bases separating them. Germline CDR1 reads SGHTA; CDR2 reads FQGNSA. The CDR3 runs 14 residues. CDR3 DNA: TGTGCCAGCAGCTTAACTATACCGGCTGAAAAACTGTTTTTT. Translated: CASSLTIPAEKLFF.

The chain combines TRBV9 with TRBJ1-2, with D unclear. This CDR3 comprises 13 residues. Per germline, CDR1 SGDLS and CDR2 YYNGEE. V gave up 0 bases and J gave up 1 base, with 4 bases separating them. The CDR3 region has the DNA TGTGCCAGCAGCGTAGACATTAACTATGGCTACACCTTC. Amino acid sequence: CASSVDINYGYTF.

V gene TRBV15 combines with J gene TRBJ2-5, with 7 bases fitting TRBD2. The CDR3 covers 13 residues. Germline loops: CDR1 LNHNV, CDR2 YYDKDF (reference sequence). The V segment lost 1 base and the J segment 7 bases; nucleotides outside the gene matches: 3. The CDR3 DNA follows: TGTGCCACCAGCAGAGTGGGCGGGGGGACCCAGTACTTC. Protein product: CATSRVGGGTQYF.

The CDR3 DNA reads as TGCGCCAGCAGCCGCGGGGTCGCCCCCGGTTACAATGAGCAGTTCTTC. Translation: CASSRGVAPGYNEQFF. The chain joins TRBV5-1 to TRBJ2-1; D might be TRBD2 (6 bases). V lost 4 bases and J 4 bases, leaving 18 bases between the germline ends. This CDR3 is 16 amino acids long. From germline, CDR1 is SGHRS and CDR2 YFSETQ. Combining the CDR3 with reference TRBV5-1 and TRBJ2-1 gives the whole variable domain KAGVTQTPRYLIKTRGQQVTLSCSPISGHRSVSWYQQTPGQGLQFLFEYFSETQRNKGNFPGRFSGRQFSNSRSEMNVSTLELGDSALYLCASSRGVAPGYNEQFFGPGTRLTVL.

The chain uses TRBV6-5 and TRBJ2-2; 9 bases line up with TRBD1. This CDR3 region has 15 residues. J was trimmed by 2 bases and V by 6 bases; bases with no gene match: 4. Germline V gene data show CDR1 as MNHEY and CDR2 as SVGAGI. The CDR3 DNA follows: TGTGCCAGCAGCCTACAGGGGGCCAACACCGGGGAGCTGTTTTTT. It encodes CASSLQGANTGELFF.

The chain links TRBV4-2 to TRBJ2-2; TRBD2 matches at 12 bases. The CDR3 has 15 amino acids. J gave up 5 bases and V 7 bases, and 5 bases lay outside the gene matches. Germline CDR1 LGHNA, CDR2 YNFKEQ. In nucleotides, the CDR3 is TGTGCCAGCATTCGGACTAGCGGGAATACCGGGGAGCTGTTTTTT. The encoded protein is CASIRTSGNTGELFF.

The chain is built from TRBV2 and TRBJ2-7; D perhaps matches TRBD2 (5 bases). The CDR3 runs to 13 residues. The V gene's germline CDR1 is SNHLY and CDR2 FYNNEI. The germline V and J ends were trimmed by 8 bases and 1 base, with 12 bases remaining between them. This CDR3 reads CASGLRTSYEQYF. In DNA, the CDR3 is TGTGCCAGCGGCTTAAGGACTTCCTACGAGCAGTACTTC.

The chain couples TRBV9 to TRBJ1-5; D uncertain. The CDR3 covers 14 residues. The germline V and J ends were trimmed by 0 bases and 3 bases, with 7 bases remaining between them. The V gene's germline CDR1 is SGDLS and CDR2 YYNGEE. CDR3: CASSVGGINQPQHF. The CDR3 DNA is TGTGCCAGCAGCGTAGGAGGGATCAATCAGCCCCAGCATTTT.

CDR3 in amino acids: CAIRAGMEETQYF. DNA for the CDR3: TGTGCCATCAGGGCAGGGATGGAAGAGACCCAGTACTTC. This sequence joins TRBV10-3 and TRBJ2-5; possible D gene TRBD1, 5 bases. The CDR3 runs 13 residues. CDR1 is ENHRY and CDR2 is SYGVKD in the germline V gene. V was pared by 6 bases and J by 3 bases, with 11 bases between.

This chain connects TRBV28 to TRBJ2-1; 13 bases line up with TRBD2. The V and J ends lost 6 bases and 5 bases, in that order; junction bases with no gene match: 4. Germline V gene data show CDR1 as MDHEN and CDR2 as SYDVKM. This CDR3 is 15 amino acids long. CDR3 sequence reads: CASRSGLAGNNEQFF. The CDR3, as DNA: TGTGCCAGCAGATCGGGACTAGCGGGGAACAATGAGCAGTTCTTC. Full variable domain (rest looked up from reference TRBV28 and TRBJ2-1): DVKVTQSSRYLVKRTGEKVFLECVQDMDHENMFWYRQDPGLGLRLIYFSYDVKMKEKGDIPEGYSVSREKKERFSLILESASTNQTSMYLCASRSGLAGNNEQFFGPGTRLTVL.

The chain employs TRBV14 and TRBJ2-1, with 11 bases that match TRBD2. The CDR3 loop spans 16 amino acids. Trimming at V came to 4 bases and at J to 5 bases, leaving 7 bases not matched to a gene. In germline, CDR1 is SGHDN, CDR2 FVKESK. In nucleotides, the CDR3 is TGTGCCAGCAGCCTACTCGGGACTAGCGGCAACAATGAGCAGTTCTTC. Its protein product is CASSLLGTSGNNEQFF.

This clone was recorded once. The V gene is TRBV29-1, the J gene TRBJ2-1; 7 nucleotides match TRBD2. The V gene end was trimmed by 7 bases and the J gene end by 10 bases; junction bases not matched to a gene: 4. Germline loops: CDR1 SQVTM, CDR2 ANQGSEA. The CDR3 extends over 10 amino acids. The CDR3 coding sequence is TGCAGCGCCGGGGAGGGCGAGCAGTTCTTC. Its protein product is CSAGEGEQFF.

This clone showed up just a few times. The chain combines TRBV2 with TRBJ2-7; D remains unclear. CDR3 length equals 13 residues. Germline V gene data show CDR1 as SNHLY and CDR2 as FYNNEI. V was clipped by 4 bases and J by 0 bases, with 7 bases between them. The CDR3 loop is CASSVAVSYEQYF. The DNA for the CDR3 is TGTGCCAGCAGTGTGGCGGTCTCCTACGAGCAGTACTTC.

The V gene is TRBV6-5, the J gene TRBJ2-3; 9 nucleotides align to TRBD2. Trimming removed 6 bases from V and 3 bases from J; junction bases left unmatched: 1. Germline assignment: CDR1 MNHEY and CDR2 SVGAGI. This CDR3 is 13 amino acids long. CDR3 amino acids: CASRTSGTDTQYF. CDR3 coding DNA: TGTGCCAGCAGGACTAGCGGAACAGATACGCAGTATTTT.

The chain links TRBV6-5 to TRBJ2-1; 7 nucleotides agree with TRBD2. CDR1 and CDR2 from the germline V gene are MNHEY and SVGAGI. The junction had 4 bases not matched to a gene; V was cut back by 2 bases and J by 0 bases. This CDR3 has 16 amino acids. The chain's CDR3 is CASSYELAFSYNEQFF. The CDR3 DNA is TGTGCCAGCAGTTACGAACTAGCGTTCTCCTACAATGAGCAGTTCTTC.

J is TRBJ2-3 and V is TRBV10-3, with TRBD2 matching over 10 bases. Germline-derived CDR1 and CDR2 are ENHRY and SYGVKD. The V segment lost 6 bases and the J segment 3 bases; nucleotides outside the gene matches: 3. The CDR3 loop spans 14 amino acids. In nucleotides, the CDR3 is TGTGCCATCAGCACTAGCGGGATTACAGATACGCAGTATTTT. Its translation: CAISTSGITDTQYF.

V is TRBV6-6 and J is TRBJ1-1, with D maybe TRBD1 (5 bases). The V end lost 6 bases, the J end lost 1 base, and 12 bases lay between the germline ends. CDR3 length equals 14 residues. Germline CDR1 reads MNHNY; CDR2 reads SVGAGI (reference sequence). In DNA form, the CDR3 reads TGTGCCAGCAGCCTGCTGGGGGGGAACACTGAAGCTTTCTTT. Translating gives CASSLLGGNTEAFF.